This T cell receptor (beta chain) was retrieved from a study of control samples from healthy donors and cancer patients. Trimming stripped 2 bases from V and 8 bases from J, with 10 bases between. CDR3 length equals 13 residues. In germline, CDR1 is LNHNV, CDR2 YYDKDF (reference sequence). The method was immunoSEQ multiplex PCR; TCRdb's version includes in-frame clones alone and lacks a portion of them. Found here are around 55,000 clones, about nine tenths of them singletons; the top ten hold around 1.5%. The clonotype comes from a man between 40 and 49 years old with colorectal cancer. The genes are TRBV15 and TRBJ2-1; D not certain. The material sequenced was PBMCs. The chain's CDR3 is CATSRNFVDEQFF. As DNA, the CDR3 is TGTGCCACCAGCAGAAATTTCGTGGATGAGCAGTTCTTC.